Listed below are T cell receptor beta chains from one sample, sequenced in a study of Ad26.COV2.S vaccination and SARS-CoV-2 variants. This table comes from immunoSEQ multiplex PCR, and its TCRdb copy is limited to in-frame clones, with some not included. The sample holds 300,000 to 350,000 clones, around 90% seen once. The source material was peripheral blood, sampled in a trial of Ad26.COV2.S vaccine versus placebo. The receptor set was obtained from a person between 18 and 59 years old who received the Ad26.COV2.S COVID-19 vaccine or a placebo. CDR3s include the opening cysteine and the closing phenylalanine or tryptophan. The order of the fields is D gene, J gene, V gene, clone size, CDR3 protein, CDR3 DNA. The D gene is left open where the match is weak. Clone size is not always given. Where it is, it says once, few, many or a class for expanded clones.

NA	TRBJ1-2	TRBV30	NA	CAWDRGGNYGYTF	TGTGCCTGGGACCGCGGGGGCAACTATGGCTACACCTTC
NA	TRBJ2-6	TRBV30	NA	CAWSVPVSGANVLTF	TGTGCCTGGAGTGTACCCGTCTCTGGGGCCAACGTCCTGACTTTC
TRBD1	TRBJ2-2	TRBV18	NA	CASSPPGTGNTGELFF	TGTGCCAGCTCACCACCAGGGACAGGGAACACCGGGGAGCTGTTTTTT
TRBD2	TRBJ2-5	TRBV18	NA	CASSPGTSGGKTQYF	TGTGCCAGCTCACCGGGGACTAGCGGGGGAAAGACCCAGTACTTC
NA	TRBJ2-3	TRBV3-1/TRBV3-2	NA	CASSQFIADTQYF	TGTGCCAGCAGCCAATTTATCGCAGATACGCAGTATTTT
TRBD1	TRBJ1-3	TRBV5-1	NA	CASSLEGGASGNTIYF	TGCGCCAGCAGCTTGGAAGGGGGCGCTTCTGGAAACACCATATATTTT
NA	TRBJ1-4	TRBV3-1/TRBV3-2	NA	CASSHIITGNEKLFF	TGTGCCAGCAGCCATATAATCACCGGTAATGAAAAACTGTTTTTT
NA	TRBJ1-1	TRBV5-1	NA	CATSDKLNTEAFF	TGCGCCACGTCGGACAAATTGAACACTGAAGCTTTCTTT
NA	TRBJ2-3	TRBV5-1	NA	CASSLVGSDRGRDTQYF	TGCGCCAGCAGCTTGGTTGGATCGGACAGAGGCCGAGATACGCAGTATTTT
NA	TRBJ1-2	TRBV14	NA	CASSRNPDLYGYTF	TGTGCCAGCAGCCGGAACCCCGACCTGTATGGCTACACCTTC
NA	TRBJ1-5	TRBV11-3	NA	CASSPPPGNQPQHF	TGTGCCAGCAGCCCCCCTCCGGGCAATCAGCCCCAGCATTTT
NA	TRBJ1-5	TRBV7-9	once	CASSLETQPQHF	TGTGCCAGCAGCTTGGAGACGCAGCCCCAGCATTTT
NA	TRBJ1-1	TRBV12-3/TRBV12-4	NA	CASSLPGATEAFF	TGTGCCAGCAGTTTACCAGGCGCCACTGAAGCTTTCTTT
TRBD1	TRBJ2-7	TRBV9	NA	CASSSGQGYTYEQYF	TGTGCCAGCAGCTCTGGACAGGGATATACCTACGAGCAGTACTTC
NA	TRBJ1-1	TRBV18	NA	CASSPVSGGRGEAFF	TGTGCCAGCTCACCAGTTTCCGGGGGCCGTGGTGAAGCTTTCTTT
TRBD2	TRBJ2-7	TRBV7-2	NA	CASSLDYSGSYEQYF	TGTGCCAGCAGCTTAGATTATAGCGGGTCCTACGAGCAGTACTTC
NA	TRBJ1-2	TRBV12-3/TRBV12-4	NA	CASSLLAGHGYTF	TGTGCCAGCAGCCTCCTGGCCGGGCATGGCTACACCTTC
NA	TRBJ1-6	TRBV5-4	NA	CASSLDNSPLHF	TGTGCCAGCAGCTTGGATAATTCACCCCTCCACTTT
NA	TRBJ2-5	TRBV12-3/TRBV12-4	NA	CASSLRETQYF	TGTGCCAGCAGTTTAAGGGAGACCCAGTACTTC
NA	TRBJ2-1	TRBV12-3/TRBV12-4	NA	CASSPEGEQFF	TGTGCCAGCAGTCCGGAGGGTGAGCAGTTCTTC
NA	TRBJ1-4	TRBV4-2	NA	CASSQGGGNEKLFF	TGTGCCAGCAGCCAAGGGGGGGGGAATGAAAAACTGTTTTTT
NA	TRBJ2-1	TRBV30	NA	CAWSGGPFNEQFF	TGTGCCTGGAGTGGGGGACCGTTCAATGAGCAGTTCTTC
TRBD1	TRBJ1-2	TRBV4-3	NA	CASSQGSGQGYGYTF	TGCGCCAGCAGCCAAGGGTCGGGACAGGGGTATGGCTACACCTTC
TRBD1	TRBJ1-2	TRBV3-1/TRBV3-2	NA	CASSPGTGHYYYGYTF	TGTGCCAGCAGCCCCGGGACAGGGCACTATTACTATGGCTACACCTTC
NA	TRBJ1-4	TRBV6-5	once	CASSYSSQGTNEKLFF	TGTGCCAGCAGTTACTCTTCGCAGGGCACTAATGAAAAACTGTTTTTT
NA	TRBJ1-3	TRBV29-1	NA	CSVEGTRDSGNTIYF	TGCAGCGTTGAGGGCACTAGAGACTCTGGAAACACCATATATTTT
NA	TRBJ1-2	TRBV7-3	NA	CASSLGSGVRYGYTF	TGTGCCAGCAGCTTGGGTAGTGGGGTGCGCTATGGCTACACCTTC
NA	TRBJ2-1	TRBV7-8	once	CASSLETGPYNEQFF	TGTGCCAGCAGCTTAGAAACAGGACCGTACAATGAGCAGTTCTTC
NA	TRBJ2-2	TRBV5-1	NA	CASSAQDSGNTGELFF	TGCGCCAGCAGCGCCCAGGATAGCGGAAACACCGGGGAGCTGTTTTTT